This T cell receptor beta chain was found in a study of blood T cells in healthy people across ages. Study results and limitations: Nothing was known about donor CMV status, and this possibly confounded expanded clonotype changes. Older age went with lower TCR beta diversity per million T cells, in a roughly linear way.

A remark on this clonotype: Its antigen is as yet unknown.

The CDR3 loop spans 17 amino acids. Per germline, CDR1 MNHEY and CDR2 SMNVEV (reference sequence). Drawing of peripheral blood yielded about 10 milliliters from each donor. A second roughly 7 to 11 cycle PCR used barcoded and J-beta primers. Via MiXCR, TCRdb re-called the 5' RACE reads, giving one row per CDR3 protein. The profile covers nearly 800,000 distinct CDR3 sequences, with 56% appearing a single time and roughly 24% taken by the ten largest. The sequence was obtained from a man aged 40-50 years in good health. The chain is built from TRBV27 and TRBJ2-1; 8 bases align to TRBD1. The last part of the DNA fits TRBJ2-7 better; the J call may be wrong. Input material: blood. The CDR3 DNA is TGTGCCAGCAGTTTAGGGGAACAGGGGGGCGCCTACAATGAGCAGTACTTC. Protein: CASSLGEQGGAYNEQYF.